This T cell receptor beta chain is drawn from a study of blood T cell repertoires in COVID-19. Study-wide context: Material from acute and convalescent COVID-19 was sourced from the United States, Italy and Spain. T cells, B-cell-depleted T cells, or PBMCs supplied cDNA or gDNA.

Per the original data handling: Using reference gene primer amplification, nucleated cell counts were estimated. Measured with immunoSEQ multiplex PCR; TCRdb has only the in-frame clones, and not every one. The V and J calls and clone size come from that table; D and trimming were worked out from the DNA. This sample carries 61,000 or so clones, about 86% of them seen once, and the ten largest clones take under 20%. The length of the CDR3 is 16 residues. Germline CDR1 MNHEY, CDR2 SVGAGI. Trimming stripped 4 bases from V and 0 bases from J, with 10 bases between. The sequencing input was peripheral blood. This TCR was sampled from a woman aged 80 or over with active COVID-19. The chain uses TRBV6-5 and TRBJ1-6; D remains ambiguous. CDR3 nucleotides: TGTGCCAGCAGTTTTCGGTCCGGCTCCTATAATTCACCCCTCCACTTT. Amino acid sequence: CASSFRSGSYNSPLHF.